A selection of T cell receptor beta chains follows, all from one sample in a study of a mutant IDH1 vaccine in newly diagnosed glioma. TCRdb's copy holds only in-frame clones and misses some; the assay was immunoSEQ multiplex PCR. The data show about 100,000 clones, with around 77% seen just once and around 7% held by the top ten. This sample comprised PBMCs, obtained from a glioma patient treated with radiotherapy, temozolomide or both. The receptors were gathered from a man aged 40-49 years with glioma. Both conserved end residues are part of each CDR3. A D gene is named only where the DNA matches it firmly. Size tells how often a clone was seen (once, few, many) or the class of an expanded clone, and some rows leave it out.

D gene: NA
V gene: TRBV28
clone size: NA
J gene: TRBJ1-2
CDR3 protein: CASSFPYGYTF
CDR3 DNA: TGTGCCAGCAGTTTCCCCTATGGCTACACCTTC

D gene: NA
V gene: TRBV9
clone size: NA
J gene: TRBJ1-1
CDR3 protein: CASSVAWNTEAFF
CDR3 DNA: TGTGCCAGCAGCGTGGCCTGGAACACTGAAGCTTTCTTT

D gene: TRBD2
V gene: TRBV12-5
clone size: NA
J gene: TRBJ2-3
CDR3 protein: CASGLESSGSTDTQYF
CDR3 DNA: TGTGCTAGTGGTTTGGAGTCTAGCGGAAGCACAGATACGCAGTATTTT

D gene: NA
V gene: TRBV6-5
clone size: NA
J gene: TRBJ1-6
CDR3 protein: CASRVEVYNSPLHF
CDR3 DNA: TGTGCCAGCAGAGTAGAAGTCTATAATTCACCCCTCCACTTT

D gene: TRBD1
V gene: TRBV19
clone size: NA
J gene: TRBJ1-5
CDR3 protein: CASSIHRGRSNQPQHF
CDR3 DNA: TGTGCCAGTAGTATCCACAGGGGAAGGAGCAATCAGCCCCAGCATTTT

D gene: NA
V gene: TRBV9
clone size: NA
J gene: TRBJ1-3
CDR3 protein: CASQPGQSSSGNTIYF
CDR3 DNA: TGTGCCAGCCAACCAGGACAGTCGAGCTCTGGAAACACCATATATTTT

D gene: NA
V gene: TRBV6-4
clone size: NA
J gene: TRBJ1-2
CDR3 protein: CASSEVPERGYTF
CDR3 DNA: TGTGCCAGCAGTGAAGTCCCGGAACGGGGCTACACCTTC

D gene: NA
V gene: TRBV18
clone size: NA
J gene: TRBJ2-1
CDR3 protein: CASSPPSGWNEQFF
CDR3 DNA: TGTGCCAGCTCACCACCTTCAGGGTGGAATGAGCAGTTCTTC

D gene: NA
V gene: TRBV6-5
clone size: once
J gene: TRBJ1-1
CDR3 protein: CAAQGEGEAFF
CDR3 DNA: TGTGCCGCACAGGGTGAAGGTGAAGCTTTCTTT

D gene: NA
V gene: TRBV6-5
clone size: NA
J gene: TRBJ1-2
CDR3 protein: CASKTGYGYTF
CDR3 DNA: TGTGCCAGCAAAACTGGGTATGGCTACACCTTC

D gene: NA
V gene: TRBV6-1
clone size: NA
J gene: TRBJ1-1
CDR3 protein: CAAQGQPNTEAFF
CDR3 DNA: TGTGCCGCTCAAGGACAGCCGAACACTGAAGCTTTCTTT

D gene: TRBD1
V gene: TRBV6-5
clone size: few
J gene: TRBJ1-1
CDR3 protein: CASSYRQGNTEAFF
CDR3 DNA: TGTGCCAGCAGTTACCGACAGGGGAACACTGAAGCTTTCTTT

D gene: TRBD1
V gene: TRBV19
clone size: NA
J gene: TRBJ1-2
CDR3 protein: CASTGGGAGGYTF
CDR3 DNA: TGTGCCAGTACCGGAGGGGGCGCAGGCGGCTACACCTTC

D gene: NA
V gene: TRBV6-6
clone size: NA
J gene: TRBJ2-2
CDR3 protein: CASSYLANTGELFF
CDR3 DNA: TGTGCCAGCAGTTACTTGGCCAACACCGGGGAGCTGTTTTTT

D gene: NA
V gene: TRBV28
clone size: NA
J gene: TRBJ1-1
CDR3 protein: CASSLSAGVGNTEAFF
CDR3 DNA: TGTGCCAGCAGTTTATCCGCGGGGGTGGGAAACACTGAAGCTTTCTTT

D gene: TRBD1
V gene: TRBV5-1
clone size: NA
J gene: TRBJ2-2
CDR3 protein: CASSLGHRGANTGELFF
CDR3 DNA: TGCGCCAGCAGCTTGGGGCACAGGGGGGCGAACACCGGGGAGCTGTTTTTT

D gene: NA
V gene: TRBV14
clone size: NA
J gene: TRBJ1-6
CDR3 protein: CASSQEADGSPLHF
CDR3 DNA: TGTGCCAGCAGCCAAGAGGCCGATGGTTCACCCCTCCACTTT

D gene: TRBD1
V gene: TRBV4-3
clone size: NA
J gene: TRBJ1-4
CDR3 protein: CASSQETTSGTVGLNEKLFF
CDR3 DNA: TGCGCCAGCAGCCAGGAAACCACCTCCGGGACAGTGGGCCTTAATGAAAAACTGTTTTTT

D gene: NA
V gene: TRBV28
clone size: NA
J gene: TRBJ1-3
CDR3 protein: CASSYGTTSGNTIYF
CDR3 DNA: TGTGCCAGCAGCTATGGGACAACGTCTGGAAACACCATATATTTT

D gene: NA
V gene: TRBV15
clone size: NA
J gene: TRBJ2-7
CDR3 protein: CATSREKGGAQEQYF
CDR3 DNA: TGTGCCACCAGCAGAGAGAAGGGGGGGGCGCAGGAGCAGTACTTC

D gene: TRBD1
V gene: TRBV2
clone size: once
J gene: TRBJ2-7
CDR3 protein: CASSGGPGQGTKSSYEQYF
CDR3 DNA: TGTGCCAGCAGTGGGGGTCCGGGACAGGGGACAAAATCCTCCTACGAGCAGTACTTC

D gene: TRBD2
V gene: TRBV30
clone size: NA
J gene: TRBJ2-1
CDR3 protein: CAWSYTSGPYNEQFF
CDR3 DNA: TGTGCCTGGAGTTATACTAGCGGGCCCTACAATGAGCAGTTCTTC

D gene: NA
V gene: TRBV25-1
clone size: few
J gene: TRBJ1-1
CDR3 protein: CASSEWGGNTEAFF
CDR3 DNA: TGTGCCAGCAGTGAATGGGGCGGAAACACTGAAGCTTTCTTT

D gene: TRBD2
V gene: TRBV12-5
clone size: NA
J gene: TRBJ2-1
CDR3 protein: CASGRPERELNEQFF
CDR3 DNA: TGTGCTAGTGGCCGGCCTGAGCGGGAGTTGAATGAGCAGTTCTTC

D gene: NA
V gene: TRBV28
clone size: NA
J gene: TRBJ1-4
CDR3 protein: CASSFTENEKLFF
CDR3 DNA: TGTGCCAGCAGTTTTACGGAGAATGAAAAACTGTTTTTT

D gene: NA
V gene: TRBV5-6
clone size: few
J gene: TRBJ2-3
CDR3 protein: CASSGQGPRIYTDTQYF
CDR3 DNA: TGTGCCAGCAGCGGGCAGGGTCCTCGTATTTACACAGATACGCAGTATTTT

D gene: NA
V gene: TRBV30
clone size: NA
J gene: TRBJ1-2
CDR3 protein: CAWSVRGYGYTF
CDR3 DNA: TGTGCCTGGAGTGTGAGAGGCTATGGCTACACCTTC

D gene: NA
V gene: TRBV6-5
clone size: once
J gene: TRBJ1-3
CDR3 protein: CASSSHSVRNTIYF
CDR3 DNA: TGTGCCAGCAGTTCGCACAGTGTACGGAACACCATATATTTT

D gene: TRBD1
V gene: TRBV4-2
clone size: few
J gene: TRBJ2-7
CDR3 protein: CASSRLRAGTGINEQYF
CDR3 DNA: TGTGCCAGCAGCCGACTCCGGGCCGGGACAGGGATCAACGAGCAGTACTTC

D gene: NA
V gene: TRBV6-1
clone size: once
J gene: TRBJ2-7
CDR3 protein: CASSELNTDPYEQYF
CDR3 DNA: TGTGCCAGCAGTGAATTAAACACAGACCCCTACGAGCAGTACTTC

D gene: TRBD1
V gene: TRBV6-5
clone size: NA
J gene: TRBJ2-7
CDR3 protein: CASSYGTGVEYF
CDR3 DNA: TGTGCCAGCAGTTACGGGACAGGGGTTGAGTACTTC

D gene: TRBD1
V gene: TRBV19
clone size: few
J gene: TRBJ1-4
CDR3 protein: CASSTTGTGSEKLFF
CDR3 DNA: TGTGCCAGTAGTACCACCGGGACAGGGTCTGAAAAACTGTTTTTT

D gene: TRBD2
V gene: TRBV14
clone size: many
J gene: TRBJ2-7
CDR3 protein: CASSQGGGGPTYEQYF
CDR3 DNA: TGTGCCAGCAGCCAAGGGGGCGGGGGGCCGACCTACGAGCAGTACTTC

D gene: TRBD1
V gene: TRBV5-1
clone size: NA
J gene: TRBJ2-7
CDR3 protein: CASSREGQGNEQYF
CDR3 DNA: TGCGCCAGCAGCCGCGAGGGACAGGGTAACGAGCAGTACTTC

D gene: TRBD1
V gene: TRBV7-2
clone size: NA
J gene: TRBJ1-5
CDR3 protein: CASGQQGGNQPQHF
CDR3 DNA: TGTGCCAGCGGCCAACAGGGGGGAAATCAGCCCCAGCATTTT

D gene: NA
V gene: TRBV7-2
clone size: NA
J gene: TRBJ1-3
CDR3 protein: CASSLDAVRNTIYF
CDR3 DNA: TGTGCCAGCAGCTTAGATGCGGTGAGAAACACCATATATTTT

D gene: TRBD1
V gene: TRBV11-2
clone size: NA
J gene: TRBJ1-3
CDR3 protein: CASSRGTASGNTIYF
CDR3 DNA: TGTGCCAGCAGCCGGGGGACAGCAAGTGGAAACACCATATATTTT

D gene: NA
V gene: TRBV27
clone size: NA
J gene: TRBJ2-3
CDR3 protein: CASSSSGGMRTDTQYF
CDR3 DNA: TGTGCCAGCAGTTCATCAGGGGGGATGCGCACAGATACGCAGTATTTT

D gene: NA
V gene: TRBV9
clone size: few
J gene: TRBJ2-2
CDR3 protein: CASGEPNTGELFF
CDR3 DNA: TGTGCCAGCGGGGAGCCGAACACCGGGGAGCTGTTTTTT

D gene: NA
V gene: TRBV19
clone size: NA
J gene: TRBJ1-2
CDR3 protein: CAISSKTGTASYTF
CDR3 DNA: TGTGCCATCTCCTCCAAAACAGGGACGGCGAGCTACACCTTC

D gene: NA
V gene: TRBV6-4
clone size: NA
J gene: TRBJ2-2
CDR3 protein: CASSAGQNTGELFF
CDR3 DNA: TGTGCCAGCAGTGCCGGACAGAACACCGGGGAGCTGTTTTTT

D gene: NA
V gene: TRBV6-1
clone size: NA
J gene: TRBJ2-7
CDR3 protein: CASSEGVRGPYEQYF
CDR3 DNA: TGTGCCAGCAGTGAAGGGGTAAGAGGCCCCTACGAGCAGTACTTC

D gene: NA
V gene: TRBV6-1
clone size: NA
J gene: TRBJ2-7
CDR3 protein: CASSEYEQYF
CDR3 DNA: TGTGCCAGCAGTGAGTACGAGCAGTACTTC

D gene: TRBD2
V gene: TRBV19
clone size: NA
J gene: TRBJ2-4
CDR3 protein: CASSRDPRETKNIQYF
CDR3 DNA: TGTGCCAGTAGTAGGGATCCGCGGGAGACCAAAAACATTCAGTACTTC

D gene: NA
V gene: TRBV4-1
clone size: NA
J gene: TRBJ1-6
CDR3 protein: CASSQDPRGGNSPLHF
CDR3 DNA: TGCGCCAGCAGCCAAGATCCGCGGGGAGGTAATTCACCCCTCCACTTT

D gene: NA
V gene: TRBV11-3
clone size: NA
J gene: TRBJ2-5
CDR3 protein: CASSLSHQETQYF
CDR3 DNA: TGTGCCAGCAGCTTATCACACCAAGAGACCCAGTACTTC